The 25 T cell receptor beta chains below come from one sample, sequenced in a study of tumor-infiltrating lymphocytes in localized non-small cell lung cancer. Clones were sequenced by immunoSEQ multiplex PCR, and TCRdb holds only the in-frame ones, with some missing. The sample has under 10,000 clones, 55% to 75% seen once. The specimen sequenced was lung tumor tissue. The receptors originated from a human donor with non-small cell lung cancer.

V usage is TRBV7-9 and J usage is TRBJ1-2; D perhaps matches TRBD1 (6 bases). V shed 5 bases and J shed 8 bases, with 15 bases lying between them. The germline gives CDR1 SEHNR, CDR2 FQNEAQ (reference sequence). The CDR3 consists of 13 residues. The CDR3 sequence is CASSPGTTGGYTF. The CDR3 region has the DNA TGTGCCAGCAGCCCCGGGACAACGGGCGGCTACACCTTC.

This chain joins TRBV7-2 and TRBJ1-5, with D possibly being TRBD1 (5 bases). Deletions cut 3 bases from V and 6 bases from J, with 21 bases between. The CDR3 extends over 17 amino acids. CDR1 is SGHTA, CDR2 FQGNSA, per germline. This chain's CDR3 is CASSFKRLRARGQPQHF. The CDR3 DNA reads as TGTGCCAGCAGCTTTAAACGATTGCGGGCAAGGGGTCAGCCCCAGCATTTT.

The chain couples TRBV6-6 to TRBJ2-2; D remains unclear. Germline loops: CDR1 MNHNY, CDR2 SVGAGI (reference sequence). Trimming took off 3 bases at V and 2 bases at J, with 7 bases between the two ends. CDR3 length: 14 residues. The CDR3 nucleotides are TGTGCCAGCAGTTATGAACCTAACACCGGGGAGCTGTTTTTT. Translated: CASSYEPNTGELFF.

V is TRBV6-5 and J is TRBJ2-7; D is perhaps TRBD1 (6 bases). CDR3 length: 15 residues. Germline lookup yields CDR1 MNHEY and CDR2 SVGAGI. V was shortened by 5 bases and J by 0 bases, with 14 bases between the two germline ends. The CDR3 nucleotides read TGTGCCAGCAGTCCTAGAGGGGGAAGCTCCTACGAGCAGTACTTC. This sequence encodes CASSPRGGSSYEQYF.

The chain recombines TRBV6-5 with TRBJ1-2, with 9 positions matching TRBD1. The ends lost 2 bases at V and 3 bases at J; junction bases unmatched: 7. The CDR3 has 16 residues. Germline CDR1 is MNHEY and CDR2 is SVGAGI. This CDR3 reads CASSYRRDRADYGYTF. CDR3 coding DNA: TGTGCCAGCAGTTACCGGAGGGACAGGGCGGACTATGGCTACACCTTC.

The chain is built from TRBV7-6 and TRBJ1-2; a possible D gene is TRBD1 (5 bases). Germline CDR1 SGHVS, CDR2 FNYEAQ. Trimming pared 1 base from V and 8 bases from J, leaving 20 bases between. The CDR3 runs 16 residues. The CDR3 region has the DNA TGTGCCAGCAGCTTAGTCGACAAAACAGGTTCGGAAGGCTACACCTTC. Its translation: CASSLVDKTGSEGYTF.

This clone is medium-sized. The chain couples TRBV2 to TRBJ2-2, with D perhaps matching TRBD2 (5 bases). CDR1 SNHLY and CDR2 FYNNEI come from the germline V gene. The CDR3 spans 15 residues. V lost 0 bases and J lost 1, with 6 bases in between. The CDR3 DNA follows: TGTGCCAGCAGTGAAGCTGAGGGGAACACCGGGGAGCTGTTTTTT. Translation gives CASSEAEGNTGELFF. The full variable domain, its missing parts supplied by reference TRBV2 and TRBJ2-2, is EPEVTQTPSHQVTQMGQEVILRCVPISNHLYFYWYRQILGQKVEFLVSFYNNEISEKSEIFDDQFSVERPDGSNFTLKIRSTKLEDSAMYFCASSEAEGNTGELFFGEGSRLTVL.

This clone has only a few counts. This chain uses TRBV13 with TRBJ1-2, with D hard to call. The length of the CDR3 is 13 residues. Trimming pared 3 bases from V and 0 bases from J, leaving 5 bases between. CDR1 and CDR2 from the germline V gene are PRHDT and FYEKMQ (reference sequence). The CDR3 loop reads CASSFGPNYGYTF. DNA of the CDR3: TGTGCCAGCAGCTTTGGGCCTAACTATGGCTACACCTTC. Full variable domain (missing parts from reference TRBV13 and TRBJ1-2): AAGVIQSPRHLIKEKRETATLKCYPIPRHDTVYWYQQGPGQDPQFLISFYEKMQSDKGSIPDRFSAQQFSDYHSELNMSSLELGDSALYFCASSFGPNYGYTFGSGTRLTVV.

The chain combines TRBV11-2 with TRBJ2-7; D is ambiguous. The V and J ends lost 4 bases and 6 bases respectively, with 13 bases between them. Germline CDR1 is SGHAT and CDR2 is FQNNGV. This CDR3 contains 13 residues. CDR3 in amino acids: CASSSTTISEQYF. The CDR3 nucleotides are TGTGCCAGCAGCTCGACGACCATTTCCGAGCAGTACTTC.

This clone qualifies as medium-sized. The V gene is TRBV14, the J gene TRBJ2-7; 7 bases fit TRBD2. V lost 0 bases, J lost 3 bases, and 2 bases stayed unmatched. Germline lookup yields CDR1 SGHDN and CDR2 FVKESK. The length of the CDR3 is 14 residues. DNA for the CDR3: TGTGCCAGCAGCCAAGAGCGGGGGTTCTACGAGCAGTACTTC. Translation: CASSQERGFYEQYF. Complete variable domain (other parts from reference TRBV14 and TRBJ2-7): EAGVTQFPSHSVIEKGQTVTLRCDPISGHDNLYWYRRVMGKEIKFLLHFVKESKQDESGMPNNRFLAERTGGTYSTLKVQPAELEDSGVYFCASSQERGFYEQYFGPGTRLTVT.

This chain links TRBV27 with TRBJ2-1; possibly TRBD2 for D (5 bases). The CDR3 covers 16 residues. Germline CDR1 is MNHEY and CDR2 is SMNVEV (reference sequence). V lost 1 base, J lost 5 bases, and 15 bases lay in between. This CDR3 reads CASSLFTGNQNNEQFF. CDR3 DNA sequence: TGTGCCAGCAGTTTATTCACGGGGAATCAAAACAATGAGCAGTTCTTC.

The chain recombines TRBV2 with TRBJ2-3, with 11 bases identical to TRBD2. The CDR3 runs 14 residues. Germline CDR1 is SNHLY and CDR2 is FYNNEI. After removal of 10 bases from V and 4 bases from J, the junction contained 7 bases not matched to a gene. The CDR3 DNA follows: TGTGCCAAAGGGACTAGCGGACGTTCAGATACGCAGTATTTT. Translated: CAKGTSGRSDTQYF.

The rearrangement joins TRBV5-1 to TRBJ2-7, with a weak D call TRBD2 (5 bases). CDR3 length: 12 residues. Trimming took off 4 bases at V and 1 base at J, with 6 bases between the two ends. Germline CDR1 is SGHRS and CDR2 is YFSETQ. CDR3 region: CASSPGSYEQYF. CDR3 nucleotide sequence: TGCGCCAGCAGCCCGGGGTCCTACGAGCAGTACTTC.

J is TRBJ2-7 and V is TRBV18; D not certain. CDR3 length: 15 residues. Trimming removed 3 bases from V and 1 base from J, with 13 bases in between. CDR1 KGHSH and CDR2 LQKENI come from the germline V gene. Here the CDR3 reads CASSPWRSDSYEQYF. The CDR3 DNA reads TGTGCCAGCTCACCGTGGCGGAGCGATTCCTACGAGCAGTACTTC.

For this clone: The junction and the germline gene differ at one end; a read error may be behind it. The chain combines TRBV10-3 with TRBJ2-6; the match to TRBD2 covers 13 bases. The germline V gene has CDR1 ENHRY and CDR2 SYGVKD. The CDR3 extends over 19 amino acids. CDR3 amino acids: CAISESTSGGAAGANALTF. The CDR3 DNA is TGTGCCATCAGTGAGAGTACTAGCGGGGGGGCTGCCGGGGCCAACGCCCTGACTTTC.

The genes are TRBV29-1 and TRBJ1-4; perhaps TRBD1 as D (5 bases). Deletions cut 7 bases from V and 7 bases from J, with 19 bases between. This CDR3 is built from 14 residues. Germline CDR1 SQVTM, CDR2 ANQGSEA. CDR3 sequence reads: CSAQGGGDGEKLFF. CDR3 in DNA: TGCAGCGCTCAAGGTGGGGGGGACGGTGAAAAACTGTTTTTT.

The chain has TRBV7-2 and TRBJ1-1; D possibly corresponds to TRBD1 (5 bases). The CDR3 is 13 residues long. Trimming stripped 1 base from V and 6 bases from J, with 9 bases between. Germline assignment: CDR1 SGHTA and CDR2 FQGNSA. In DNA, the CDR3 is TGTGCCAGCAGCTTAGGGGGCAGGGCTGAAGCTTTCTTT. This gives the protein CASSLGGRAEAFF.

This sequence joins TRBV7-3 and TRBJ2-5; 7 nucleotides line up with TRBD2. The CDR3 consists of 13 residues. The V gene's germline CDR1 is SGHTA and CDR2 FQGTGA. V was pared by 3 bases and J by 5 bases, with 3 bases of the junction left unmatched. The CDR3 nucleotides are TGTGCCAGCAGCTTGGGAGGGCTGGAGACCCAGTACTTC. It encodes CASSLGGLETQYF. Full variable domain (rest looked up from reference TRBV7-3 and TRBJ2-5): GAGVSQTPSNKVTEKGKYVELRCDPISGHTALYWYRQSLGQGPEFLIYFQGTGAADDSGLPNDRFFAVRPEGSVSTLKIQRTERGDSAVYLCASSLGGLETQYFGPGTRLLVL.

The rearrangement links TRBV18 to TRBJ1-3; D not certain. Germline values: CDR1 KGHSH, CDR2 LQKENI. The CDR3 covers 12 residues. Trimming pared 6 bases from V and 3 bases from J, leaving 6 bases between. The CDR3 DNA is TGTGCCAGCTCCCTCGATGGAAACACCATATATTTT. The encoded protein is CASSLDGNTIYF.

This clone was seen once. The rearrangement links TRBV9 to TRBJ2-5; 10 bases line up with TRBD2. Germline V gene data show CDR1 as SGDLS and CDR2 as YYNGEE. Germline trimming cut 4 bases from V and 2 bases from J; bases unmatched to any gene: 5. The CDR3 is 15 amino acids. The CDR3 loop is CASSPLLAGQETQYF. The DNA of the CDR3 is TGTGCCAGCAGCCCCCTACTAGCGGGACAAGAGACCCAGTACTTC.

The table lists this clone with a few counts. The CDR3 nucleotides are TGCAGCGTCATAAGGGGTGAAGAAAAACTGTTTTTT. Translated: CSVIRGEEKLFF. This chain connects TRBV29-1 to TRBJ1-4; maybe TRBD1 (5 bases). This CDR3 is 12 amino acids long. V was shortened by 6 bases and J by 8 bases, with 13 bases between the two germline ends. The germline gives CDR1 SQVTM, CDR2 ANQGSEA.

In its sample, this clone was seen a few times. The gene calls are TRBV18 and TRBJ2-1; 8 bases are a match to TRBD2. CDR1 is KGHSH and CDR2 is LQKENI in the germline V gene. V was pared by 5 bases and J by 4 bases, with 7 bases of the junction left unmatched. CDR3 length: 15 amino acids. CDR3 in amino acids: CASSIGAGGYNEQFF. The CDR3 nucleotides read TGTGCCAGCTCAATAGGGGCGGGAGGATACAATGAGCAGTTCTTC.

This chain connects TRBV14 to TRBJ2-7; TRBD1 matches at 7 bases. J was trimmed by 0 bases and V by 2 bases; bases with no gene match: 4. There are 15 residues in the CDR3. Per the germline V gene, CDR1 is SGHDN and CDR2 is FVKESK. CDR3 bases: TGTGCCAGCAGCCAAAGGGGGCTAATCTCCTACGAGCAGTACTTC. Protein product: CASSQRGLISYEQYF.

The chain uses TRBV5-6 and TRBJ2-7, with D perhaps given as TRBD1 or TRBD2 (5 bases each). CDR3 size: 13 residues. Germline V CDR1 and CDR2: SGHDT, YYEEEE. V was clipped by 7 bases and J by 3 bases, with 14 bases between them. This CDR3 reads CASGIGGNYEQYF. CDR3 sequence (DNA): TGTGCCAGCGGAATTGGGGGAAACTACGAGCAGTACTTC.

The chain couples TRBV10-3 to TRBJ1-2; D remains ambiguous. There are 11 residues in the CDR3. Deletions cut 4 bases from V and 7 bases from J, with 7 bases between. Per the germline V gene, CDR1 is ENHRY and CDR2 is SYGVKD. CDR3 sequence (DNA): TGTGCCATCAGTGGAGTTGGTGGCTACACCTTC. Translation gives CAISGVGGYTF.